This paragraph reports one T cell receptor beta chain. The antigen remains unidentified. The CDR3 is 14 amino acids. Germline CDR1 is MNHNS and CDR2 is SASEGT. The record originates from a study of monozygotic twins with inflammatory bowel disease. General study findings and limits: Support was absent for any single strong signal or clonotype linked to IBD. IBD patients displayed reduced TCRbeta diversity (inverse Simpson) when set against healthy co-twins.

Reprocessing the 5' RACE reads, TCRdb reports a single entry for every CDR3 protein and omits DNA. The repertoire shows about 210,000 distinct CDR3 sequences; the top ten hold 6% to 9%. The TCR was taken from a human donor with ulcerative colitis or Crohn's disease, or a healthy co-twin of an affected twin (not recorded which). The sample was blood. The chain is built from TRBV6-1 and TRBJ1-5; TCRdb's assignment of TRBD1 cannot be checked, as there is no DNA. The CDR3 here is CASSPRPAPGPQHF.